Shown below are 9 T cell receptor beta chains from a single sample sequenced in a study of cytomegalovirus exposure and HLA in healthy donors. Method: immunoSEQ multiplex PCR; TCRdb's copy keeps in-frame clones and lacks some. This sample carries 150,000 to 200,000 clones, roughly 80% of them seen once, and the ten largest clones take roughly 10%. Sequencing was done on a sample of PBMCs. Receptors originate from a man aged 25-40 years in good health and CMV-seropositive.

V gene TRBV28 combines with J gene TRBJ1-6; D is undetermined. CDR1 and CDR2 from the germline V gene are MDHEN and SYDVKM. This CDR3 comprises 15 residues. Between the trimmed V and J ends, which lost 2 bases and 4 bases, there was a span of 9 bases. CDR3 sequence reads: CASSLAAAYNSPLHF. The CDR3 bases are TGTGCCAGCAGTTTAGCGGCGGCTTATAATTCACCCCTCCACTTT.

V usage is TRBV9 and J usage is TRBJ1-3; D is uncertain. The CDR3 runs to 16 residues. The V and J ends lost 3 bases and 0 bases respectively, with 13 bases between them. Looked up from germline, CDR1 is SGDLS and CDR2 is YYNGEE. CDR3 bases: TGTGCCAGCAGCGCACGCGGAGGCAACTCTGGAAACACCATATATTTT. Protein product: CASSARGGNSGNTIYF.

The chain recombines TRBV9 with TRBJ2-3, with TRBD2 matching over 8 bases. V lost 4 bases and J lost 6; bases outside the gene matches: 10. Germline V gene sequence: CDR1 SGDLS, CDR2 YYNGEE. CDR3 length: 15 residues. CDR3 region: CASSLGSGSIDTQYF. The CDR3 nucleotides read TGTGCCAGCAGCCTAGGGAGCGGGAGTATCGATACGCAGTATTTT.

The rearrangement links TRBV28 to TRBJ2-7, with 11 bases aligning to TRBD1. The CDR3 has 20 amino acids. Germline CDR1 MDHEN, CDR2 SYDVKM. V shed 5 bases and J 2 bases; nucleotides not matched to a gene: 20. This CDR3 reads CASSHKRTGGLLQSPYEQYF. The CDR3 DNA sequence: TGTGCCAGCAGTCACAAAAGGACAGGGGGCCTACTACAGTCTCCCTACGAGCAGTACTTC.

The chain employs TRBV28 and TRBJ2-1; 10 bases line up with TRBD1. Looked up from germline, CDR1 is MDHEN and CDR2 is SYDVKM. The CDR3 consists of 15 residues. Trimming took 5 bases from V and 2 from J; bases not matched to a gene: 3. CDR3 amino acids: CASSHGTGAYNEQFF. CDR3 bases: TGTGCCAGCAGTCACGGGACAGGGGCCTACAATGAGCAGTTCTTC. Based on the CDR3 plus reference TRBV28 and TRBJ2-1, the full variable domain is DVKVTQSSRYLVKRTGEKVFLECVQDMDHENMFWYRQDPGLGLRLIYFSYDVKMKEKGDIPEGYSVSREKKERFSLILESASTNQTSMYLCASSHGTGAYNEQFFGPGTRLTVL.

The V call is TRBV7-9, the J call TRBJ1-4; 8 bases are a match to TRBD1. Trimming removed 5 bases from V and 8 bases from J; junction bases left unmatched: 10. Germline CDR1 and CDR2: SEHNR and FQNEAQ (reference sequence). The length of the CDR3 is 15 residues. CDR3 sequence reads: CASSPPRGPREKLFF. For the CDR3, the DNA is TGTGCCAGCAGCCCGCCCAGGGGGCCGCGAGAAAAACTGTTTTTT.

The J gene is TRBJ1-6, the V gene TRBV4-3, with D possibly TRBD1 on 5 matching bases. The CDR3 covers 14 residues. V was shortened by 1 base and J by 7 bases, with 8 bases between the two germline ends. CDR1 is LGHNA and CDR2 is YSLEER in the germline V gene. CDR3 DNA: TGCGCCAGCAGCCAAGTTCAGGGAAATTCACCCCTCCACTTT. Protein: CASSQVQGNSPLHF.

The rearrangement uses TRBV12-2 and TRBJ1-3; the D call of TRBD1 is as the table states it, not checked on the DNA. TRBV12-2 has pseudogene status. This CDR3 region has 13 residues. The chain's CDR3 is CASRLHFGNTIYF. The CDR3, as DNA: TGTGCAAGTCGCTTACATTTTGGAAACACCATATATTTT.

This clone showed up just once. The rearrangement uses TRBV6-4 and TRBJ2-5; D is uncertain. The CDR3 consists of 11 residues. Trimming took 2 bases from V and 4 from J, leaving 2 bases between them. CDR1 is MRHNA and CDR2 is SNTAGT in the germline V gene. For the CDR3, the DNA is TGTGCCAGCAGTGACCGAGAGACCCAGTACTTC. It codes for CASSDRETQYF.